The 24 T cell receptor beta chains below all came from one sample that was sequenced in a study of T cell responses to AZD1222 COVID-19 vaccine. The data were produced by immunoSEQ multiplex PCR, yet TCRdb's version contains in-frame clones alone and is incomplete. The profile covers about 150,000 clones, with 86% appearing a single time and roughly 5.8% taken by the ten largest. Here the sequenced sample was peripheral blood, taken on day 0 of MenACWY control vaccination. These receptors all stem from an adult in good health.

The CDR3 DNA is TGTGCCAGCAGCTTGCGGGACCCCGGACAGCCCCAGCATTTT. Its translation: CASSLRDPGQPQHF. V gene TRBV7-2 combines with J gene TRBJ1-5, with a possible D match to TRBD1 (5 bases). V lost 3 bases and J 7 bases, leaving 13 bases between the germline ends. Germline V lookup: CDR1 SGHTA, CDR2 FQGNSA. The CDR3 consists of 14 residues. Full variable domain (outside the CDR3, taken from reference TRBV7-2 and TRBJ1-5): GAGVSQSPSNKVTEKGKDVELRCDPISGHTALYWYRQSLGQGLEFLIYFQGNSAPDKSGLPSDRFSAERTGGSVSTLTIQRTQQEDSAVYLCASSLRDPGQPQHFGDGTRLSIL.

V and J are TRBV4-1 and TRBJ1-6, with D unresolved. The CDR3 loop spans 12 amino acids. Deletions cut 0 bases from V and 12 bases from J, with 6 bases between. Germline values: CDR1 MGHRA, CDR2 YSYEKL. The chain's CDR3 is CASSQEPGPLHF. The CDR3 DNA reads TGCGCCAGCAGCCAAGAGCCGGGACCCCTCCACTTT.

A note on this clone: At one boundary the junction diverges from the germline segment, which might be a read error. V usage is TRBV6-5 and J usage is TRBJ2-3, with D uncertain. CDR3 length equals 14 residues. Germline CDR1 MNHEY, CDR2 SVGAGI. The CDR3, as DNA: TGTGCCAGCCGTTACGAAGATGGCACAGATACGCAGTATTTT. It encodes CASRYEDGTDTQYF.

J is TRBJ1-2 and V is TRBV30; D possibly corresponds to TRBD1 (5 bases). The CDR3 length is 13 residues. Looked up from germline, CDR1 is GTSNPN and CDR2 is SVGIG (reference sequence). V lost 1 base and J 5 bases, leaving 11 bases between the germline ends. The CDR3: CAWSAVQGYGYTF. In DNA, the CDR3 is TGTGCCTGGAGTGCGGTTCAGGGATATGGCTACACCTTC.

The chain employs TRBV27 and TRBJ1-6; no reliable D call. Trimming shortened V by 2 bases and J by 3 bases, and 20 bases separated the two germline ends. The CDR3 sequence is 19 residues long. Germline V gene data show CDR1 as MNHEY and CDR2 as SMNVEV (reference sequence). The CDR3: CASSLAGEIPGFYNSPLHF. CDR3 in DNA: TGTGCCAGCAGTTTAGCTGGGGAGATCCCGGGCTTCTATAATTCACCCCTCCACTTT.

The CDR3 sequence is CASSSTAGVYYNEQFF. CDR3 DNA sequence: TGTGCCAGCAGCTCCACAGCGGGAGTTTACTACAATGAGCAGTTCTTC. This chain joins TRBV9 and TRBJ2-1, with TRBD2 identical over 8 bases. Per the germline V gene, CDR1 is SGDLS and CDR2 is YYNGEE. The CDR3 runs 16 residues. The junction had 9 bases not matched to a gene; V was cut back by 4 bases and J by 3 bases.

The rearrangement links TRBV3-1 (or the pseudogene TRBV3-2) to TRBJ1-2; 7 bases align to TRBD1. CDR3 length equals 14 residues. CDR1 and CDR2 (germline): LGHDT, YNNKEL (reference sequence). Trimming cost V 3 bases and J 6 bases; bases outside gene matches: 7. The CDR3 loop reads CASSHPTGVDGYTF. The CDR3 bases are TGTGCCAGCAGCCATCCCACAGGGGTCGATGGCTACACCTTC.

This clone was picked up one time. The chain recombines TRBV7-9 with TRBJ2-3, with D unclear. The V and J ends lost 3 bases and 0 bases respectively, with 13 bases between them. This CDR3 has 16 residues. The germline V gene encodes CDR1 SEHNR and CDR2 FQNEAQ (reference sequence). The CDR3 sequence is CASSFFLAASTDTQYF. The CDR3 DNA sequence: TGTGCCAGCAGCTTCTTCCTCGCGGCTAGCACAGATACGCAGTATTTT.

J is TRBJ2-7 and V is TRBV7-3; D may be TRBD1 (6 bases). Looked up from germline, CDR1 is SGHTA and CDR2 is FQGTGA. V dropped 5 bases and J dropped 6 bases, with 14 bases sitting between them. This CDR3 is built from 13 residues. The CDR3 is CASSPGQGLEQYF. DNA of the CDR3: TGTGCCAGCAGCCCCGGTCAGGGGCTCGAGCAGTACTTC.

CDR3: CASSISSGRILGELFF. The CDR3 bases are TGTGCCAGTAGTATTTCTAGCGGGAGGATTCTCGGGGAGCTGTTTTTT. The V gene is TRBV19, the J gene TRBJ2-2; 11 bases match TRBD2. The CDR3 sequence is 16 residues long. Germline-derived CDR1 and CDR2 are LNHDA and SQIVND (reference sequence). The ends lost 3 bases at V and 7 bases at J; junction bases unmatched: 7.

The gene calls are TRBV5-1 and TRBJ2-3; D not resolved. The CDR3 spans 14 residues. Germline CDR1 SGHRS, CDR2 YFSETQ. V dropped 3 bases and J dropped 0 bases, with 8 bases sitting between them. CDR3: CASSSGSSTDTQYF. DNA for the CDR3: TGCGCCAGCAGCTCCGGGTCTAGCACAGATACGCAGTATTTT.

The genes are TRBV5-1 and TRBJ2-1; 11 positions match TRBD2. This CDR3 comprises 18 residues. V lost 3 bases, J lost 0 bases, and 8 bases stayed unmatched. Germline V gene sequence: CDR1 SGHRS, CDR2 YFSETQ. Written as DNA, the CDR3 is TGCGCCAGCAGCTCAGGACTAGCGGGCTTGGGCTCCTACAATGAGCAGTTCTTC. Its protein is CASSSGLAGLGSYNEQFF.

The chain joins TRBV2 to TRBJ2-7, with 10 nucleotides matching TRBD2. The length of the CDR3 is 15 residues. Trimming took 6 bases from V and 1 from J; bases not matched to a gene: 6. The germline CDR1 and CDR2 sequences are SNHLY and FYNNEI. The CDR3 DNA is TGTGCCAGCAGGGGGGGACTAGCGCCTTCCTACGAGCAGTACTTC. It translates to CASRGGLAPSYEQYF. Using reference TRBV2 and TRBJ2-7 for the parts outside the CDR3, the full variable domain is EPEVTQTPSHQVTQMGQEVILRCVPISNHLYFYWYRQILGQKVEFLVSFYNNEISEKSEIFDDQFSVERPDGSNFTLKIRSTKLEDSAMYFCASRGGLAPSYEQYFGPGTRLTVT.

This chain's CDR3 is CASSLLRGNTGELFF. CDR3 DNA: TGTGCCAGCAGCTTATTGCGGGGGAACACCGGGGAGCTGTTTTTT. This chain joins TRBV11-2 and TRBJ2-2; TRBD2 might be the D (6 bases). The V gene lost 2 bases and the J gene lost 1 base, with 8 bases spanning the gap. The CDR3 contains 15 residues. The germline CDR1 and CDR2 sequences are SGHAT and FQNNGV. Filled out from reference TRBV11-2 and TRBJ2-2, the complete variable domain reads EAGVAQSPRYKIIEKRQSVAFWCNPISGHATLYWYQQILGQGPKLLIQFQNNGVVDDSQLPKDRFSAERLKGVDSTLKIQPAKLEDSAVYLCASSLLRGNTGELFFGEGSRLTVL.

CDR3 sequence reads: CASSDIRNYGYTF. CDR3 in DNA: TGCGCCAGCAGCGATATAAGGAACTATGGCTACACCTTC. This chain links TRBV5-1 with TRBJ1-2; D remains unclear. This CDR3 region has 13 residues. The germline V and J ends were trimmed by 4 bases and 2 bases, with 9 bases remaining between them. The germline CDR1 and CDR2 sequences are SGHRS and YFSETQ.

The chain joins TRBV7-2 to TRBJ1-5; D gene uncertain. In germline, CDR1 is SGHTA, CDR2 FQGNSA. V dropped 1 base and J dropped 1 base, with 17 bases sitting between them. CDR3 length: 18 amino acids. The chain's CDR3 is CASSLVAGGFSSNQPQHF. CDR3 nucleotides: TGTGCCAGCAGCTTAGTGGCCGGAGGATTTTCAAGCAATCAGCCCCAGCATTTT.

This chain uses TRBV12-3 or TRBV12-4 with TRBJ1-4, with a possible D match to TRBD1 (5 bases). V dropped 7 bases and J dropped 5 bases, with 11 bases sitting between them. The CDR3 sequence is 13 residues long. The CDR3 is CASTRDLNEKLFF. As DNA, the CDR3 is TGTGCCAGCACCCGGGACCTCAATGAAAAACTGTTTTTT.

J is TRBJ1-2 and V is TRBV4-2, with a weak D call TRBD1 (5 bases). This CDR3 comprises 16 residues. Germline V gene sequence: CDR1 LGHNA, CDR2 YNFKEQ. Trimming took off 2 bases at V and 7 bases at J, with 20 bases between the two ends. The CDR3 reads CASSQPGFRGAGGYTF. CDR3 in DNA: TGTGCCAGCAGCCAACCGGGCTTTCGGGGCGCGGGTGGCTACACCTTC.

The chain employs TRBV4-1 and TRBJ2-7; weak D call: TRBD1 (5 bases). Germline CDR1 and CDR2: MGHRA and YSYEKL. Trimming shortened V by 8 bases and J by 6 bases, and 11 bases separated the two germline ends. The CDR3 has 11 amino acids. CDR3 residues: CASHRTSEQYV. The CDR3 bases are TGCGCCAGCCACCGGACATCCGAGCAGTACGTC.

This clone occurred many times. The chain joins TRBV4-1 to TRBJ2-1; no definite D call. V was pared by 2 bases and J by 3 bases, with 5 bases between. CDR3 length: 13 residues. Germline CDR1 and CDR2: MGHRA and YSYEKL. CDR3 sequence: CASSQPIYNEQFF. CDR3 nucleotides: TGCGCCAGCAGCCAACCTATCTACAATGAGCAGTTCTTC.

As regards this clone: One end of the junction fails to match germline, which may point to a read error. The V call is TRBV15, the J call TRBJ1-1; D unclear. The CDR3 spans 11 residues. The germline CDR1 and CDR2 sequences are LNHNV and YYDKDF (reference sequence). CDR3 residues: CATSRDSQPEF. In DNA, the CDR3 is TGTGCCACCAGCAGAGATTCACAGCCGGAATTT.

The chain combines TRBV4-2 with TRBJ2-3; perhaps TRBD1 as D (6 bases). This CDR3 is 14 amino acids long. Germline values: CDR1 LGHNA, CDR2 YNFKEQ. The V gene lost 0 bases and the J gene lost 11 bases, with 15 bases spanning the gap. The CDR3 loop reads CASSQDQGSRKQYF. CDR3 coding DNA: TGTGCCAGCAGCCAAGATCAGGGGAGTCGTAAGCAGTATTTT.

The chain links TRBV28 to TRBJ2-3; D possibly corresponds to TRBD1 (5 bases). Germline CDR1 reads MDHEN; CDR2 reads SYDVKM. With 6 bases removed from V and 2 bases from J, the gap between germline ends came to 9 bases. CDR3 size: 13 residues. As DNA, the CDR3 is TGTGCCAGCAGCAGACAGCTCACAGATACGCAGTATTTT. Its protein product is CASSRQLTDTQYF.

The V call is TRBV19, the J call TRBJ1-3; no definite D call. The germline V gene has CDR1 LNHDA and CDR2 SQIVND (reference sequence). This CDR3 region has 15 residues. The germline V and J ends were trimmed by 1 base and 0 bases, with 7 bases remaining between them. As DNA, the CDR3 is TGTGCCAGTAGTATAGTCACAGCCTCTGGAAACACCATATATTTT. It yields the protein CASSIVTASGNTIYF.